The clone carrying this TCR beta chain has more than one count but fewer than ten. This sample stems from a study of T-cell memory formation after mild COVID-19. CDR1 and CDR2 (germline): SGHRS, YFSETQ. V was clipped by 1 base and J by 5 bases, with 7 bases between them. CDR3 length equals 13 residues. TCRdb ran MiXCR on the 5' RACE reads and lists one entry per CDR3 protein. Of 350,000 to 450,000 distinct CDR3 sequences listed, around 30% are singletons. The sample was PBMCs or a T cell subset sorted from them (not recorded which). The source is an adult woman who had mild COVID-19 (a few samples of this study predate the infection). Cell type and time point are not known. This chain joins TRBV5-1 and TRBJ1-5; no reliable D call. The CDR3 reads CASSLTQDQPQHF. CDR3 in DNA: TGCGCCAGCAGCTTGACCCAGGATCAGCCCCAGCATTTT.